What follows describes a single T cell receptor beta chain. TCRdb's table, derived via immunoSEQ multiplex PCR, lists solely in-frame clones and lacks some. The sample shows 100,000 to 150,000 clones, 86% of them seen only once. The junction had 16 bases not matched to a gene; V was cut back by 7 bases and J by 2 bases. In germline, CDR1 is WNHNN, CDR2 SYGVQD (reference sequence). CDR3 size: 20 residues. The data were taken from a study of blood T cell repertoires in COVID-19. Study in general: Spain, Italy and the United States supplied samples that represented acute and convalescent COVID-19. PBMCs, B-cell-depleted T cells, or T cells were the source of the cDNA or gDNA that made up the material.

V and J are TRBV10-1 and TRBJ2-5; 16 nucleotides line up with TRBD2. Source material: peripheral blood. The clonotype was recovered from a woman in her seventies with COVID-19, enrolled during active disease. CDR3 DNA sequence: TGCGCCAGCACACCGACCAACCCGGGACTAGCGGGGGGGCGTCAAGAGACCCAGTACTTC. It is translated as CASTPTNPGLAGGRQETQYF.